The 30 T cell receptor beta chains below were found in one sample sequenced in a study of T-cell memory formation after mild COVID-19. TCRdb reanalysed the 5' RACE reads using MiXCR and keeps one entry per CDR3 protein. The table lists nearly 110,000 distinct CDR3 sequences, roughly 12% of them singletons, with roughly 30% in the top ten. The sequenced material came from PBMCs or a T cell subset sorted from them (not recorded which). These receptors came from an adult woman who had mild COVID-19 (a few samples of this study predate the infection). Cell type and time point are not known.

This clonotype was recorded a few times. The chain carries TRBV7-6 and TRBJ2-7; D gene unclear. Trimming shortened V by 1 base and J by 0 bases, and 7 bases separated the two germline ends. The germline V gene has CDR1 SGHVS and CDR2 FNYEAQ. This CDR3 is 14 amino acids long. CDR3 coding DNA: TGTGCCAGCAGCTTAGTCACCAGCTCCTACGAGCAGTACTTC. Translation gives CASSLVTSSYEQYF.

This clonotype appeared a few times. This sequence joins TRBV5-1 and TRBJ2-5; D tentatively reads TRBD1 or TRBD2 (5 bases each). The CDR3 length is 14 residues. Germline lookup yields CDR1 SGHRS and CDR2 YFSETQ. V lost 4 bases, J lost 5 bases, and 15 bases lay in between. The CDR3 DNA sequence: TGCGCCAGCAGCCGGGGCCAGGGTCAGGAGACCCAGTACTTC. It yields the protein CASSRGQGQETQYF.

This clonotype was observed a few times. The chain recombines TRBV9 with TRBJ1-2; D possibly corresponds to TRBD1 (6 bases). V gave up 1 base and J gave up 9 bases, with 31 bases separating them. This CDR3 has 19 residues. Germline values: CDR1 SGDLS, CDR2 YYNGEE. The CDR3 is CASSVSAGTLEPNSHSYTF. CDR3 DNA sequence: TGTGCCAGCAGCGTATCAGCTGGGACACTCGAACCCAACTCCCATAGCTACACCTTC.

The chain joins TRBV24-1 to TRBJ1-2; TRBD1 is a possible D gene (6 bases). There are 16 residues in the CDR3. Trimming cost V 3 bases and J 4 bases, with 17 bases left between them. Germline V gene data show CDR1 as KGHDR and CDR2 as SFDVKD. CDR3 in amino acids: CATSDVSTGYPYGYTF. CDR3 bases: TGTGCCACCAGTGATGTATCGACAGGATACCCCTATGGCTACACCTTC.

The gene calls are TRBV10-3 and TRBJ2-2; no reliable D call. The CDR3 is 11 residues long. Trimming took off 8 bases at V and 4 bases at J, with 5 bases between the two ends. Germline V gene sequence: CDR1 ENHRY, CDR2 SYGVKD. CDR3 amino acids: CAIGPTGELFF. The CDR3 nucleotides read TGTGCCATCGGTCCCACCGGGGAGCTGTTTTTT.

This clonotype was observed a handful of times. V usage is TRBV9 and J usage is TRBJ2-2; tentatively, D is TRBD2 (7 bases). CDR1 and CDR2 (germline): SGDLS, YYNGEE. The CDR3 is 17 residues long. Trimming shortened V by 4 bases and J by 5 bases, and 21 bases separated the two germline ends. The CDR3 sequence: CASSTSLIGGHTGELFF. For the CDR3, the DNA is TGTGCCAGCAGCACCTCTCTAATCGGGGGGCATACCGGGGAGCTGTTTTTT.

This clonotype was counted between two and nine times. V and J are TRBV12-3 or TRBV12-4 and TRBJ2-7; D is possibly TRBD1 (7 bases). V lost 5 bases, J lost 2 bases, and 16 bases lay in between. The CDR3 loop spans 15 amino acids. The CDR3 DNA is TGTGCCAGCAGTGGGACAGTAGCGGCCGCCTACGAGCAGTACTTC. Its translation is CASSGTVAAAYEQYF.

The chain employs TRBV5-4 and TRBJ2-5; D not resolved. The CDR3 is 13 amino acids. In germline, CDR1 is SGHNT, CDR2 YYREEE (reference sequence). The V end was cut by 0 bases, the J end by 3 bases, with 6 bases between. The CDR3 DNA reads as TGTGCCAGCAGCTTGGCCCTGGAAGAGACCCAGTACTTC. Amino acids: CASSLALEETQYF.

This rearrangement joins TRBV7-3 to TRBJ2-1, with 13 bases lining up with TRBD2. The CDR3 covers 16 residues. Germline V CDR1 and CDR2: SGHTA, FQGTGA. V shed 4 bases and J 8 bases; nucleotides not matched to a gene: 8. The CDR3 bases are TGTGCCAGCAGCTCTCGGACTAGCGGGAGTGGTGATGAGCAGTTCTTC. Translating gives CASSSRTSGSGDEQFF.

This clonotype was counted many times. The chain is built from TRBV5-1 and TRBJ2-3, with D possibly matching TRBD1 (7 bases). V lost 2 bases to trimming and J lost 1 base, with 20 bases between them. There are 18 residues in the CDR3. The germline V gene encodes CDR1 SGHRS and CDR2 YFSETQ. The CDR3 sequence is CASSFRQGGFDRTDTQYF. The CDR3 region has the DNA TGCGCCAGCAGCTTCCGACAGGGAGGTTTCGATCGCACAGATACGCAGTATTTT.

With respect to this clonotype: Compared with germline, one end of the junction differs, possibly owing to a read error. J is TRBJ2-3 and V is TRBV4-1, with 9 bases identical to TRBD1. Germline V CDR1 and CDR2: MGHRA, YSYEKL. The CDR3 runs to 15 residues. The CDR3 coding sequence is TGCGCCAGCAGGCGCACAGGGGGCGCTGCAGATACGGAGTATTTT. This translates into CASRRTGGAADTEYF.

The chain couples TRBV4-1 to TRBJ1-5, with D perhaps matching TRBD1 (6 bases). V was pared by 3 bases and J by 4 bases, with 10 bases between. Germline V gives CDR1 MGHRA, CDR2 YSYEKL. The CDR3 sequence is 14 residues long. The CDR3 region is CASSHHRENQPQHF. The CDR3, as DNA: TGCGCCAGCAGCCACCACAGGGAGAATCAGCCCCAGCATTTT.

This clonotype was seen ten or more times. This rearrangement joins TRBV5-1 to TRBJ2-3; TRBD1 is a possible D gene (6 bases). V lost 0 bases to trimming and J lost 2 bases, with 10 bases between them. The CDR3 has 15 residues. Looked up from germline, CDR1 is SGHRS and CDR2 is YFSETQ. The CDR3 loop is CASSLAGQHTDTQYF. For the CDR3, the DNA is TGCGCCAGCAGCTTGGCTGGACAGCACACAGATACGCAGTATTTT.

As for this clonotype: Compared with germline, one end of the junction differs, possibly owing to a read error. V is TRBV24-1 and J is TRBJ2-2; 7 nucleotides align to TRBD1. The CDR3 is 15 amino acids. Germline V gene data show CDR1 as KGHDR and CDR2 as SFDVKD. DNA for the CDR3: TGTGCCACCAGTGATTTGAGGGGGCGCACCGGGGAGCGGTTTTTT. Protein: CATSDLRGRTGERFF.

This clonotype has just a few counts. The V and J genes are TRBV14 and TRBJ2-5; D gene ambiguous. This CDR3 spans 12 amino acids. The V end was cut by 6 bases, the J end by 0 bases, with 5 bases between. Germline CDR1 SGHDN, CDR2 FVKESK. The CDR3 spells CASRGYQETQYF. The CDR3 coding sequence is TGTGCCAGCAGAGGGTACCAAGAGACCCAGTACTTC.

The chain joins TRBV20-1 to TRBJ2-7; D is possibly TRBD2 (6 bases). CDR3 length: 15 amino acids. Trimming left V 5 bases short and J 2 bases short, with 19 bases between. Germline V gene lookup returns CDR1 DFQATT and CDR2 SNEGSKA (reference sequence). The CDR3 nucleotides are TGCAGTGCTGGCTCCGATTCGGGAGCCCCCTACGAGCAGTACTTC. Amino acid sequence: CSAGSDSGAPYEQYF.

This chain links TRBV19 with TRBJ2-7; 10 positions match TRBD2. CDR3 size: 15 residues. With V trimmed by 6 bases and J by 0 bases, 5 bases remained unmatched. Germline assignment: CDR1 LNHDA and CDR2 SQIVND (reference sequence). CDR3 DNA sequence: TGTGCCAGTAGGCCGGTAGCGGGAGGCTCCTACGAGCAGTACTTC. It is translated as CASRPVAGGSYEQYF.

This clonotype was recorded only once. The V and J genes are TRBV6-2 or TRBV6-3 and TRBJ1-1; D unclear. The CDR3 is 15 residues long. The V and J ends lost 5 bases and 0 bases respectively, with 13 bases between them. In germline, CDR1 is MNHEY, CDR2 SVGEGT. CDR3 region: CASSMGRGMNTEAFF. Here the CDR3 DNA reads TGTGCCAGCAGTATGGGTCGGGGTATGAACACTGAAGCTTTCTTT.

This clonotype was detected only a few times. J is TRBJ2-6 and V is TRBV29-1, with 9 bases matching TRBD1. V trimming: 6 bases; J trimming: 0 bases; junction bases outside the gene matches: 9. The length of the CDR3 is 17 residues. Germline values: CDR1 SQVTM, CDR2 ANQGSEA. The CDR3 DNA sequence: TGCAGCGTCTCACAGGGGGCCCTTCCCTCTGGGGCCAACGTCCTGACTTTC. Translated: CSVSQGALPSGANVLTF.

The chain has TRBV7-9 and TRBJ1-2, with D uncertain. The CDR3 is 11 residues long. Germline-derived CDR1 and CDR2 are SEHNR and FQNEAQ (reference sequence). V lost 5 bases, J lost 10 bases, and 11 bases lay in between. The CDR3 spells CASSLDGLYTF. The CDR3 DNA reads TGTGCCAGCAGCCTAGACGGCCTCTACACCTTC.

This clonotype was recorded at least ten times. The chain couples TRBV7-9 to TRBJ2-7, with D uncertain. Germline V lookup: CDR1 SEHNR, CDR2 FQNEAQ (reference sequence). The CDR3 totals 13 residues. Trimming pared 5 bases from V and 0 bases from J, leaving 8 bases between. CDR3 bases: TGTGCCAGCAGCAGACCATCCTCCTACGAGCAGTACTTC. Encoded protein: CASSRPSSYEQYF.

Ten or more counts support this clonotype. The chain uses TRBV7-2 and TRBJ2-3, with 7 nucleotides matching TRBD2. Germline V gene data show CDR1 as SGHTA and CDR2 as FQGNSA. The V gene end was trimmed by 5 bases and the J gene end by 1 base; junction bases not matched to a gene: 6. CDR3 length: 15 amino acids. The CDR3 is CASSDNRGGTDTQYF. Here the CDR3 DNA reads TGTGCCAGCAGCGATAACCGGGGGGGCACAGATACGCAGTATTTT.

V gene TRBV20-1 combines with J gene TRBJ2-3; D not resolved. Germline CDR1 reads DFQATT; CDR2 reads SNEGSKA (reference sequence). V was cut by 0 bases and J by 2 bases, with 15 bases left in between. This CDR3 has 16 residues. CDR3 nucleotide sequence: TGCAGTGCTAGAGATCTAATAGCCCACAACACAGATACGCAGTATTTT. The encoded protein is CSARDLIAHNTDTQYF.

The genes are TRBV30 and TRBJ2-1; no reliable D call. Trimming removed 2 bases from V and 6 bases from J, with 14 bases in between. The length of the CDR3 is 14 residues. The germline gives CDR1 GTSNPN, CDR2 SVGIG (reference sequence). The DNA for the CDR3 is TGTGCCTGGAGTACCCCGTCCGACGGCAATGAGCAGTTCTTC. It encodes CAWSTPSDGNEQFF.

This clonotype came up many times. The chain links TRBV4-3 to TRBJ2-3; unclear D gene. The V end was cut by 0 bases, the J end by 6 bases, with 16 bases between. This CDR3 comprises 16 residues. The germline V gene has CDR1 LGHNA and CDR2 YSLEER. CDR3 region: CASSQDPGALGDTQYF. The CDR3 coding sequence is TGCGCCAGCAGCCAAGATCCAGGCGCCCTGGGGGATACGCAGTATTTT.

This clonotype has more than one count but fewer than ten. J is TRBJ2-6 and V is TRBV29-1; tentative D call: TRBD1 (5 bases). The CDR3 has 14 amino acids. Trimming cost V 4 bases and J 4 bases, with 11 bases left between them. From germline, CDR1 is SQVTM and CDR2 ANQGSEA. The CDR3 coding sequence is TGCAGCGTTGTCCCAGGGTCCGGGGCCAACGTCCTGACTTTC. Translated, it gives CSVVPGSGANVLTF.

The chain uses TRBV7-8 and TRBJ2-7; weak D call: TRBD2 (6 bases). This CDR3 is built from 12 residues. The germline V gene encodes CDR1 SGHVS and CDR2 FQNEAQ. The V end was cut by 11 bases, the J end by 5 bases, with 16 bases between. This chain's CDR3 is CAGSPGEDEQYF. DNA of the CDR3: TGTGCCGGCTCGCCGGGAGAGGACGAGCAGTACTTC.

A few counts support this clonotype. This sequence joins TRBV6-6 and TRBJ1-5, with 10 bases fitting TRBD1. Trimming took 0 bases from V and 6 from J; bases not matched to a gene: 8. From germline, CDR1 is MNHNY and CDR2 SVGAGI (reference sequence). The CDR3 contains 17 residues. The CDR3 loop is CASSYSPGTGDIQPQHF. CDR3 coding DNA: TGTGCCAGCAGTTACTCGCCCGGGACAGGGGATATTCAGCCCCAGCATTTT.

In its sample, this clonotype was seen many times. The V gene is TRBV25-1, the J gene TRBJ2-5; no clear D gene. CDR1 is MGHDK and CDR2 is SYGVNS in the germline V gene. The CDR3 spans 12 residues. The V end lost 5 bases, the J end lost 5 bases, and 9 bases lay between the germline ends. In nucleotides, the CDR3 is TGTGCCAGCAGTATAACGCCTGAGACCCAGTACTTC. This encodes CASSITPETQYF.

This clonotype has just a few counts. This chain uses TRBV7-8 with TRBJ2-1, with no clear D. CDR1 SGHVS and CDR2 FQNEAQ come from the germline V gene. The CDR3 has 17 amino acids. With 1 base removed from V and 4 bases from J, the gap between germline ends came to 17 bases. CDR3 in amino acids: CASSLEVGQRLYNEQFF. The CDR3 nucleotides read TGTGCCAGCAGCTTAGAAGTCGGCCAGCGACTTTACAATGAGCAGTTCTTC.